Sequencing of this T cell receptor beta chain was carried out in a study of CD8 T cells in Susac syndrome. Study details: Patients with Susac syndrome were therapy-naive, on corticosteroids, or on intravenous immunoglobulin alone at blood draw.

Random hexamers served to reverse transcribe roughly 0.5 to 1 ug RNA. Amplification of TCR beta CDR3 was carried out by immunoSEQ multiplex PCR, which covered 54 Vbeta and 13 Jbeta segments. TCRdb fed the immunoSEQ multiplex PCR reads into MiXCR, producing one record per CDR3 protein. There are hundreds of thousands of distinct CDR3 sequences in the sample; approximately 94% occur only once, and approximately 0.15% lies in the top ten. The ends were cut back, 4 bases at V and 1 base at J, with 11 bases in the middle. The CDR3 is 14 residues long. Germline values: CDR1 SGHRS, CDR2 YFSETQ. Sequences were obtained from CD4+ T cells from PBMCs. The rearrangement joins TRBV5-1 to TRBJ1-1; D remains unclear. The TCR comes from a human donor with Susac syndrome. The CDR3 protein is CASSPNAANTEAFF. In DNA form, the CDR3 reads TGCGCCAGCAGCCCGAACGCGGCGAACACTGAAGCTTTCTTT.